This T cell receptor (beta chain) was recovered during a study of T cell responses to AZD1222 COVID-19 vaccine. Between the trimmed V and J ends, which lost 4 bases and 1 base, there was a span of 10 bases. This CDR3 comprises 14 residues. Germline CDR1 reads SNHLY; CDR2 reads FYNNEI. Using immunoSEQ multiplex PCR, the repertoire was profiled, and TCRdb retains in-frame clones only, with some absent. This table holds some 180,000 clones, around 94% found once. Second-dose timings of about 4 or about 12 weeks were pooled. The source was peripheral blood, collected 28 days after the second AZD1222 dose. The receptor was derived from an adult who received the AZD1222 COVID-19 vaccine. The chain uses TRBV2 and TRBJ1-1; no definite D call. The CDR3 bases are TGTGCCAGCAGTGGACCCCCCCGGAACACTGAAGCTTTCTTT. Its protein is CASSGPPRNTEAFF.